These 32 T cell receptor beta chains came from one sample sequenced in a study of CD8+CD57+ T cells in acquired aplastic anemia. Genomic DNA was employed as the template in profiling TCR beta VDJ and CDR3. MiXCR, run by TCRdb on the reads, gives a single entry per CDR3 protein. The sample holds about 220,000 distinct CDR3 sequences, approximately 35% seen once. What was sequenced was sorted CD4+, CD8+, or CD8+CD57+ T cells (not recorded which) from PBMCs. These receptors were taken from a human donor in good health, serving as a control.

The genes are TRBV12-3 or TRBV12-4 and TRBJ2-1; 8 bases are shared with TRBD2. The CDR3 consists of 19 residues. Trimming took 8 bases from V and 3 from J; bases not matched to a gene: 21. The CDR3 nucleotides are TGTGCCAGCTTTCGGGCCAGCAGTGGGGGGCTAGCGGGCTACAATGAGCAGTTCTTC. Translation gives CASFRASSGGLAGYNEQFF.

The V and J genes are TRBV27 and TRBJ2-7; a possible D gene is TRBD1 (6 bases). The ends were cut back, 4 bases at V and 2 bases at J, with 12 bases in the middle. CDR1 is MNHEY and CDR2 is SMNVEV in the germline V gene (reference sequence). This CDR3 is 14 amino acids long. In DNA form, the CDR3 reads TGTGCCAGCAGTTCCCAACAGGGCCCCTACGAGCAGTACTTC. Translating it yields CASSSQQGPYEQYF.

The chain combines TRBV6-5 with TRBJ1-2; D not certain. Germline V gives CDR1 MNHEY, CDR2 SVGAGI. CDR3 length equals 13 residues. Trimming removed 5 bases from V and 1 base from J, with 8 bases in between. CDR3 residues: CASSPQLNYGYTF. DNA for the CDR3: TGTGCCAGCAGTCCACAGCTTAACTATGGCTACACCTTC.

Concerning this clonotype: Possible read error: a much larger clone is one base away. Here the CDR3 DNA reads TGTGCCACCAATGACGGCCCCGGGACACAGTACTCCTACAATGAGCAGTTCTTC. Amino acids: CATNDGPGTQYSYNEQFF. This sequence joins TRBV24-1 and TRBJ2-1; the D gene is possibly TRBD1 (6 bases). The CDR3 is 18 amino acids. Germline CDR1 reads KGHDR; CDR2 reads SFDVKD. Trimming pared 8 bases from V and 0 bases from J, leaving 22 bases between.

Concerning this clonotype: Just one base apart from a much larger clone, this may be a read error. V and J are TRBV11-1 and TRBJ2-4; tentative D call: TRBD1 (5 bases). Germline V gives CDR1 SGHAT, CDR2 FQDESV (reference sequence). The length of the CDR3 is 14 residues. CDR3: CAGSLNGQGSIQYF. Here the CDR3 DNA reads TGTGCCGGCAGCTTAAACGGGCAGGGAAGCATTCAGTACTTC.

Notes on this clonotype: Its ends do not fully match the called genes, so a read error is possible. The rearrangement uses TRBV2 and TRBJ1-5, with a possible D match to TRBD1 (5 bases). From germline, CDR1 is SNHLY and CDR2 FYNNEI. This CDR3 has 15 amino acids. This CDR3 reads CASSERQGGNQAQHF. DNA for the CDR3: TGTGCCAGCAGTGAAAGGCAGGGTGGCAATCAGGCCCAGCATTTT. The full variable domain, in which reference TRBV2 and TRBJ1-5 provide the parts outside the CDR3, is EPEVTQTPSHQVTQMGQEVILRCVPISNHLYFYWYRQILGQKVEFLVSFYNNEISEKSEIFDDQFSVERPDGSNFTLKIRSTKLEDSAMYFCASSERQGGNQAQHFGDGTRLSIL.

This clonotype has more than one count but fewer than ten. V and J are TRBV12-3 or TRBV12-4 and TRBJ1-2; the match to TRBD1 covers 7 bases. This CDR3 is 15 amino acids long. V shed 5 bases, J shed 3 bases, and the junction held 9 bases outside the gene matches. CDR3 nucleotide sequence: TGTGCCAGCAGTACGGATAGACAGGGCTACTATGGCTACACCTTC. Its translation is CASSTDRQGYYGYTF.

There are many counts of this clonotype. CDR3 protein: CAWSSQGYGYTF. The CDR3 DNA reads as TGTGCCTGGAGCTCACAGGGATATGGCTACACCTTC. The chain links TRBV30 to TRBJ1-2, with a tentative D call TRBD1 (6 bases). The V and J ends lost 3 bases and 5 bases respectively, with 10 bases between them. Germline V lookup: CDR1 GTSNPN, CDR2 SVGIG (reference sequence). The CDR3 spans 12 residues.

For this clonotype: An end of the junction differs from the germline gene, which may be a read error. This chain links TRBV2 with TRBJ2-7, with 8 bases that match TRBD2. The CDR3 is 14 residues long. Germline V gene lookup returns CDR1 SNHLY and CDR2 FYNNEI. CDR3 DNA sequence: TGTGCCAGTAGTGATTGGGGACTAGTGTTGTCGCAGTACTTC. It is translated as CASSDWGLVLSQYF. Filled out from reference TRBV2 and TRBJ2-7, the complete variable domain reads EPEVTQTPSHQVTQMGQEVILRCVPISNHLYFYWYRQILGQKVEFLVSFYNNEISEKSEIFDDQFSVERPDGSNFTLKIRSTKLEDSAMYFCASSDWGLVLSQYFGPGTRLTVT.

Comments on this clonotype: This sequence may be a read error, since a much larger clone differs from it by one base. The chain has TRBV10-3 and TRBJ1-2; a weak D match, TRBD1 (5 bases). The CDR3 has 16 amino acids. Trimming took 10 bases from V and 4 from J, leaving 25 bases between them. From germline, CDR1 is ENHRY and CDR2 SYGVKD. The DNA for the CDR3 is TGTGCCAGCAGACCCGAGGTCGGGGCGAGAAGCTATGGCTACACCTTC. This gives the protein CASRPEVGARSYGYTF.

This clonotype was detected ten times or more. The chain has TRBV29-1 and TRBJ2-3, with D unresolved. V gave up 7 bases and J gave up 2 bases, with 16 bases separating them. The CDR3 has 14 amino acids. Germline assignment: CDR1 SQVTM and CDR2 ANQGSEA. The CDR3 loop is CSAKTGSFTDTQYF. The CDR3 bases are TGCAGCGCAAAAACCGGGTCCTTCACAGATACGCAGTATTTT.

The CDR3 DNA reads TGCAGTGCTGCACCAGATTCTGATCAGCCCCAGCATTTT. Encoded protein: CSAAPDSDQPQHF. This chain connects TRBV20-1 to TRBJ1-5, with no clear D. Germline V gene sequence: CDR1 DFQATT, CDR2 SNEGSKA (reference sequence). This CDR3 has 13 amino acids. Trimming removed 5 bases at V and 5 bases at J, with 13 bases between.

In its sample, this clonotype was seen many times. The chain links TRBV5-1 to TRBJ1-3, with TRBD1 as a possible D gene (5 bases). The CDR3 extends over 15 amino acids. The ends were cut back, 0 bases at V and 2 bases at J, with 9 bases in the middle. The germline V gene encodes CDR1 SGHRS and CDR2 YFSETQ. The CDR3 reads CASSLDGAPGNTIYF. As DNA, the CDR3 is TGCGCCAGCAGCTTGGATGGGGCTCCTGGAAACACCATATATTTT.

This clonotype was seen many times. This sequence joins TRBV20-1 and TRBJ2-5; perhaps TRBD1 as D (6 bases). The CDR3 sequence is 12 residues long. V was cut by 8 bases and J by 3 bases, with 13 bases left in between. Germline V gene sequence: CDR1 DFQATT, CDR2 SNEGSKA (reference sequence). CDR3 DNA: TGCAGTATCATGGGGGCAGAAGAGACCCAGTACTTC. Its protein product is CSIMGAEETQYF.

This clonotype was counted many times. The chain uses TRBV12-3 or TRBV12-4 and TRBJ1-5; D perhaps matches TRBD1 (5 bases). V lost 5 bases and J lost 2, with 13 bases in between. CDR3 length: 15 amino acids. CDR3 protein: CASSARDSGNQPQHF. In nucleotides, the CDR3 is TGTGCCAGCAGTGCCCGGGACTCAGGCAATCAGCCCCAGCATTTT.

This clonotype was recorded many times. The chain has TRBV7-9 and TRBJ2-3; possibly TRBD1 for D (6 bases). Germline V gene sequence: CDR1 SEHNR, CDR2 FQNEAQ (reference sequence). V lost 4 bases, J lost 5 bases, and 16 bases lay in between. The CDR3 covers 15 residues. This chain's CDR3 is CASSSQMTRGDTQYF. In nucleotides, the CDR3 is TGTGCCAGCAGCTCCCAGATGACCAGGGGAGATACGCAGTATTTT. Together with reference TRBV7-9 and TRBJ2-3, the CDR3 gives the full variable domain: DTGVSQNPRHKITKRGQNVTFRCDPISEHNRLYWYRQTLGQGPEFLTYFQNEAQLEKSRLLSDRFSAERPKGSFSTLEIQRTEQGDSAMYLCASSSQMTRGDTQYFGPGTRLTVL.

J is TRBJ1-2 and V is TRBV10-3; D ambiguous. The ends were cut back, 3 bases at V and 5 bases at J, with 7 bases in the middle. The CDR3 spans 12 residues. Germline values: CDR1 ENHRY, CDR2 SYGVKD. Here the CDR3 reads CAISEPRYGYTF. The CDR3 bases are TGTGCCATCAGTGAACCGAGGTATGGCTACACCTTC.

Many counts were recorded for this clonotype. The V gene is TRBV10-3, the J gene TRBJ2-2; 9 nucleotides align to TRBD1. The CDR3 covers 16 residues. Unmatched junction bases numbered 3, after V lost 4 bases and J lost 0 bases. Germline V gene lookup returns CDR1 ENHRY and CDR2 SYGVKD. In nucleotides, the CDR3 is TGTGCCATCAGTGGCACAGGGGGCACGAACACCGGGGAGCTGTTTTTT. It codes for CAISGTGGTNTGELFF.

This clonotype was counted between two and nine times. This chain uses TRBV20-1 with TRBJ1-2; no definite D call. CDR1 DFQATT and CDR2 SNEGSKA come from the germline V gene (reference sequence). The CDR3 totals 12 residues. Trimming pared 3 bases from V and 4 bases from J, leaving 9 bases between. CDR3 nucleotide sequence: TGCAGTGCTAGCGCCAACTGCTATGGCTACACCTTC. Translating gives CSASANCYGYTF.

This clonotype turned up a few times. The chain uses TRBV28 and TRBJ1-1; maybe TRBD1 (5 bases). The CDR3 contains 13 residues. Trimming pared 2 bases from V and 10 bases from J, leaving 14 bases between. Per the germline V gene, CDR1 is MDHEN and CDR2 is SYDVKM. Written as DNA, the CDR3 is TGTGCCAGCAGTTTAGCCCGAGCAGACAGAGCTTTCTTT. This translates into CASSLARADRAFF.

This clonotype was counted ten times or more. The gene calls are TRBV29-1 and TRBJ1-3; 8 nucleotides line up with TRBD1. Germline trimming cut 6 bases from V and 0 bases from J; bases unmatched to any gene: 10. Germline V gene lookup returns CDR1 SQVTM and CDR2 ANQGSEA. The CDR3 covers 16 residues. This CDR3 reads CSVVGDRGNSGNTIYF. CDR3 bases: TGCAGCGTCGTGGGTGACAGGGGAAACTCTGGAAACACCATATATTTT. Full variable domain (missing parts from reference TRBV29-1 and TRBJ1-3): SAVISQKPSRDICQRGTSLTIQCQVDSQVTMMFWYRQQPGQSLTLIATANQGSEATYESGFVIDKFPISRPNLTFSTLTVSNMSPEDSSIYLCSVVGDRGNSGNTIYFGEGSWLTVV.

This sequence joins TRBV12-3 or TRBV12-4 and TRBJ2-2; 9 bases align to TRBD1. V was clipped by 5 bases and J by 5 bases; unmatched bases: 15. The CDR3 loop spans 18 amino acids. Written as DNA, the CDR3 is TGTGCCAGCAGTCCTTCGCCGGGACAGGGAAGGAGGACCGGGGAGCTGTTTTTT. This encodes CASSPSPGQGRRTGELFF.

The chain is built from TRBV30 and TRBJ2-7; 10 positions match TRBD2. The CDR3 consists of 13 residues. The germline V gene has CDR1 GTSNPN and CDR2 SVGIG (reference sequence). The junction had 5 bases not matched to a gene; V was cut back by 3 bases and J by 6 bases. CDR3 bases: TGTGCCTGGAGACGAGCTAGCGGGAGCGAGCAGTACTTC. Residues: CAWRRASGSEQYF.

Note on this clonotype: A much larger clone differs from this one at a single base, so this may be a read error. No conserved phenylalanine or tryptophan is present at the end of the CDR3, so a read error is the likely explanation. The chain is built from TRBV6-5 and TRBJ1-6; a possible D gene is TRBD1 (5 bases). The CDR3 consists of 12 residues. Trimming stripped 2 bases from V and 11 bases from J, with 7 bases between. The germline gives CDR1 MNHEY, CDR2 SVGAGI. Here the CDR3 reads CASSYPGAPLHL. For the CDR3, the DNA is TGTGCCAGCAGTTACCCGGGGGCACCCCTCCACCTT.

This clonotype is deemed medium-sized. This sequence joins TRBV20-1 and TRBJ2-7; D not certain. The CDR3 runs 12 residues. The germline gives CDR1 DFQATT, CDR2 SNEGSKA (reference sequence). Trimming shortened V by 5 bases and J by 5 bases, and 13 bases separated the two germline ends. The CDR3 region has the DNA TGCAGTGCTCCCCTATGGTCAGACGAGCAGTACTTC. It is translated as CSAPLWSDEQYF.

This clonotype was observed at least ten times. The chain links TRBV5-1 to TRBJ2-7; TRBD1 aligns across 10 bases. CDR1 and CDR2 from the germline V gene are SGHRS and YFSETQ. CDR3 length: 15 residues. J was trimmed by 5 bases and V by 2 bases; bases with no gene match: 7. The CDR3 protein is CASSLTGTGVDEQYF. CDR3 in DNA: TGCGCCAGCAGCTTAACCGGGACAGGGGTCGACGAGCAGTACTTC. Complete variable domain (other parts from reference TRBV5-1 and TRBJ2-7): KAGVTQTPRYLIKTRGQQVTLSCSPISGHRSVSWYQQTPGQGLQFLFEYFSETQRNKGNFPGRFSGRQFSNSRSEMNVSTLELGDSALYLCASSLTGTGVDEQYFGPGTRLTVT.

The rearrangement links TRBV7-8 to TRBJ1-5; 8 bases match TRBD1. Germline V gives CDR1 SGHVS, CDR2 FQNEAQ. This CDR3 contains 14 residues. Trimming took 8 bases from V and 9 from J; bases not matched to a gene: 12. Written as DNA, the CDR3 is TGTGCCAGCGGCCCGGACAGGGTGTTGAGGCCCCAGCATTTT. Translated, it gives CASGPDRVLRPQHF.

The chain links TRBV20-1 to TRBJ2-5; 10 positions match TRBD2. This CDR3 spans 16 amino acids. Germline V gene data show CDR1 as DFQATT and CDR2 as SNEGSKA (reference sequence). The trim removed 6 bases at V and 2 bases at J, leaving 12 bases unmatched. Here the CDR3 DNA reads TGCAGTGCCCCCCAGTGGACTAGCGGTTTACAAGAGACCCAGTACTTC. It specifies CSAPQWTSGLQETQYF.

A few counts support this clonotype. The chain links TRBV5-1 to TRBJ2-3; TRBD2 agrees at 7 bases. The CDR3 covers 17 residues. CDR1 is SGHRS and CDR2 is YFSETQ in the germline V gene. Losses at the gene ends were 0 bases for V and 0 bases for J; bases not matched to a gene: 7. CDR3 loop: CASSLGFGGGSTDTQYF. CDR3 nucleotide sequence: TGCGCCAGCAGCTTGGGCTTTGGCGGGGGAAGCACAGATACGCAGTATTTT.

This clonotype was found many times. The chain joins TRBV20-1 to TRBJ1-4; 7 positions agree with TRBD1. V lost 6 bases to trimming and J lost 6 bases; unmatched junction nucleotides: 7. CDR1 and CDR2 (germline): DFQATT, SNEGSKA (reference sequence). This CDR3 is 13 amino acids long. The CDR3 nucleotides read TGCAGTGCCGCAGGGGGTTCAGATGAAAAACTGTTTTTT. Its translation: CSAAGGSDEKLFF.

About this clonotype: A read error may explain this, as a much larger clone is one base away. The CDR3 does not end in the conserved phenylalanine or tryptophan, so this is likely a read error. The V call is TRBV6-2 or TRBV6-3, the J call TRBJ1-2, with 8 bases aligning to TRBD1. Per germline, CDR1 MNHEY and CDR2 SVGEGT. The CDR3 is made up of 14 amino acids. V was clipped by 7 bases and J by 4 bases; unmatched bases: 8. The CDR3 nucleotides are TGTGCCAGCACCGGGGCAGGGGGCGGCTATGGCTACACCCTC. Translated, it gives CASTGAGGGYGYTL.

This clonotype has a count of ten or more. This chain uses TRBV7-9 with TRBJ1-2, with unresolved D. Trimming took 5 bases from V and 5 from J, leaving 6 bases between them. Germline assignment: CDR1 SEHNR and CDR2 FQNEAQ (reference sequence). The CDR3 has 11 residues. The CDR3 sequence is CASSPTYGYTF. The CDR3 DNA reads as TGTGCCAGCAGCCCGACGTATGGCTACACCTTC.